One sample yielded the 5 T cell receptor beta chains listed below, sequenced in a study of blood T cell repertoires in COVID-19. Produced via immunoSEQ multiplex PCR; TCRdb's table is partial and in-frame only. Counted here are about 270,000 clones, approximately 92% occurring once; the ten biggest clones make up roughly 2.5%. The sample comprised PBMCs or T cells enriched from blood (not recorded which). The origin of the receptors is a young woman who had recovered from COVID-19.

The gene calls are TRBV19 and TRBJ2-1, with no clear D. The CDR3 spans 16 residues. Germline V gives CDR1 LNHDA, CDR2 SQIVND (reference sequence). Trimming stripped 0 bases from V and 6 bases from J, with 15 bases between. CDR3: CASSIDPTKPRNEQFF. The CDR3 coding sequence is TGTGCCAGTAGTATAGATCCCACGAAGCCTCGCAATGAGCAGTTCTTC.

This rearrangement joins TRBV7-8 to TRBJ1-2; 9 positions match TRBD1. CDR3 size: 15 residues. The V and J ends lost 4 bases and 4 bases, in that order; junction bases with no gene match: 7. From germline, CDR1 is SGHVS and CDR2 FQNEAQ. The CDR3 DNA follows: TGTGCCAGCAGCTCCAACCGGGACAGGGTCTATGGCTACACCTTC. This sequence encodes CASSSNRDRVYGYTF.

The CDR3 here is CASSFSDTNYGYTF. The CDR3 bases are TGTGCCAGCAGCTTCTCGGACACTAACTATGGCTACACCTTC. This chain uses TRBV7-9 with TRBJ1-2, with D perhaps TRBD1 (5 bases). V shed 3 bases and J shed 0 bases, with 8 bases lying between them. Germline assignment: CDR1 SEHNR and CDR2 FQNEAQ (reference sequence). This CDR3 spans 14 amino acids.

V and J are TRBV15 and TRBJ1-1; TRBD1 aligns across 10 bases. The V and J ends lost 4 bases and 4 bases, in that order; junction bases with no gene match: 3. There are 14 residues in the CDR3. Germline V gene data show CDR1 as LNHNV and CDR2 as YYDKDF (reference sequence). In DNA, the CDR3 is TGTGCCACCAGCACAGACAGGGGGCCCACTGAAGCTTTCTTT. Translating gives CATSTDRGPTEAFF.

The chain employs TRBV27 and TRBJ1-2; D unclear. Deletions cut 3 bases from V and 2 bases from J, with 13 bases between. Germline V gene sequence: CDR1 MNHEY, CDR2 SMNVEV (reference sequence). This CDR3 spans 15 amino acids. The CDR3 here is CASSFSGRENYGYTF. CDR3 bases: TGTGCCAGCAGTTTTTCCGGACGGGAGAACTATGGCTACACCTTC.